These T cell receptor beta chains were read from a single sample in a study of blood T cell repertoires in COVID-19. Sequencing used immunoSEQ multiplex PCR; TCRdb keeps in-frame clones, though not all of them. The sample shows 200,000 to 250,000 clones, roughly 79% of them seen only once. The source material was peripheral blood. All receptors come from a woman aged 80 or older with COVID-19, enrolled during active disease. CDR3s include the opening cysteine and the closing phenylalanine or tryptophan.

>TRBV12-3/TRBV12-4|TRBJ1-1
CASSLFTGAEAFF
>TRBV19|TRBJ1-5
CASSIGRGMGNQPQHF
>TRBV19|TRBJ1-1
CASSMANTEAFF
>TRBV28|TRBJ1-1
CASSPGGTGLAEAFF
>TRBV5-1|TRBJ2-1
CASSLHGVDYNEQFF
>TRBV7-2|TRBJ2-7
CASSLRLDRGYEQYF
>TRBV5-8|TRBJ1-2
CASSLQGPNYGYTF
>TRBV11-2|TRBJ2-7
CASSLDSGQGSYEQYF
>TRBV9|TRBJ2-3
CASTSGTDTQYF
>TRBV24-1|TRBJ1-2
CATSDSRTWSGYTF
>TRBV28|TRBJ2-7
CAIAGGGVHEQYF
>TRBV5-6|TRBJ1-1
CASSPDSLNTEAFF